These 22 T cell receptor beta chains share one sample of origin, sequenced in a study of shared T cell receptors in the human thymus. Repertoires were generated with immunoSEQ multiplex PCR, while TCRdb's copy carries only in-frame clones and drops some. The sample includes some 660,000 clones, approximately 87% of them seen just once. This sample was shared with a second study, whose subject was human thymus T cells.

The sequenced sample was thymocytes. Receptor source: a boy in the first two years of life with a congenital heart defect.

This chain connects TRBV5-1 to TRBJ2-5; D might be TRBD2 (5 bases). The tail of the sequence fits TRBJ2-7 better, so the J call may be wrong. CDR1 and CDR2 from the germline V gene are SGHRS and YFSETQ. The CDR3 spans 14 residues. CDR3 residues: CASSWETVAYEQYF. The CDR3 region has the DNA TGCGCCAGCAGCTGGGAGACGGTGGCCTACGAGCAGTACTTC.

This clone was seen only a few times. The chain's CDR3 is CASSITGGLWEQYF. CDR3 nucleotides: TGTGCCAGCAGCATAACAGGGGGCCTCTGGGAGCAGTACTTC. V gene TRBV28 combines with J gene TRBJ2-7; 9 bases fit TRBD1. This CDR3 has 14 residues. Germline V gives CDR1 MDHEN, CDR2 SYDVKM. V shed 6 bases, J shed 7 bases, and the junction held 10 bases outside the gene matches.

The CDR3 region has the DNA TGTGCCAGCAGTGAAAGGGGGGGATCTAGCAATCAGCCCCAGCATTTT. It specifies CASSERGGSSNQPQHF. The genes are TRBV6-1 and TRBJ1-5, with D possibly matching TRBD1 (6 bases). The V and J ends lost 2 bases and 0 bases respectively, with 11 bases between them. The CDR3 loop spans 16 amino acids. Germline values: CDR1 MNHNS, CDR2 SASEGT.

The genes are TRBV13 and TRBJ2-7, with D perhaps TRBD2 (6 bases). CDR1 PRHDT and CDR2 FYEKMQ come from the germline V gene (reference sequence). The length of the CDR3 is 14 residues. The ends were cut back, 3 bases at V and 2 bases at J, with 11 bases in the middle. DNA of the CDR3: TGTGCCAGCAGCTTGGAGGGGAAAGCCTACGAGCAGTACTTC. This sequence encodes CASSLEGKAYEQYF.

Remarks on this clone: Other DNA sequences within the sample encode an identical CDR3. The chain couples TRBV5-1 to TRBJ2-7; 8 bases map to TRBD1. The CDR3 spans 18 residues. The V and J ends lost 7 bases and 0 bases, in that order; junction bases with no gene match: 18. Germline assignment: CDR1 SGHRS and CDR2 YFSETQ. The CDR3 here is CASRTGTGHILGSYEQYF. CDR3 DNA sequence: TGCGCCAGCCGAACCGGGACAGGTCACATCCTGGGCTCCTACGAGCAGTACTTC.

V usage is TRBV28 and J usage is TRBJ1-1, with TRBD1 matching over 9 bases. This CDR3 region has 17 residues. CDR1 MDHEN and CDR2 SYDVKM come from the germline V gene. V shed 11 bases, J shed 1 base, and the junction held 17 bases outside the gene matches. CDR3 amino acids: CAANTEWDRVGNTEAFF. The CDR3 DNA follows: TGTGCCGCGAATACCGAGTGGGACAGGGTTGGGAACACTGAAGCTTTCTTT.

V and J are TRBV7-9 and TRBJ1-3; 8 nucleotides match TRBD1. The CDR3 runs 17 residues. Germline V gene data show CDR1 as SEHNR and CDR2 as FQNEAQ (reference sequence). Losses at the gene ends were 4 bases for V and 8 bases for J; bases not matched to a gene: 16. The CDR3 DNA reads TGTGCCAGCAGCTCCAACTATGTATCGACAGGGGTAGACACCATATATTTT. Translation: CASSSNYVSTGVDTIYF.

The genes are TRBV27 and TRBJ2-1; TRBD2 matches 15 bases. The CDR3 loop spans 18 amino acids. Trimming cost V 6 bases and J 7 bases; bases outside gene matches: 13. CDR1 and CDR2 (germline): MNHEY, SMNVEV (reference sequence). This CDR3 is CASRIRPRTSGRVNEQFF. As DNA, the CDR3 is TGTGCCAGCAGAATAAGACCGAGGACTAGCGGGAGGGTTAATGAGCAGTTCTTC.

This sequence joins TRBV5-1 and TRBJ1-1; a weak D match, TRBD1 (5 bases). Trimming shortened V by 7 bases and J by 3 bases, and 10 bases separated the two germline ends. Germline V gene lookup returns CDR1 SGHRS and CDR2 YFSETQ. The CDR3 contains 12 residues. This CDR3 is CASGGLDTEAFF. The CDR3, as DNA: TGCGCCAGCGGGGGACTGGACACTGAAGCTTTCTTT.

This sequence joins TRBV18 and TRBJ2-5; 14 bases match TRBD2. With V trimmed by 3 bases and J by 4 bases, 4 bases remained unmatched. The CDR3 runs 16 residues. Germline loops: CDR1 KGHSH, CDR2 LQKENI. In nucleotides, the CDR3 is TGTGCCAGCTCACCCCGGACTAGCGGGGGGCTAGAGACCCAGTACTTC. Translation gives CASSPRTSGGLETQYF.

This chain links TRBV19 with TRBJ1-5, with TRBD1 identical over 11 bases. V was clipped by 4 bases and J by 4 bases; unmatched bases: 6. Germline V gene data show CDR1 as LNHDA and CDR2 as SQIVND (reference sequence). CDR3 length: 16 residues. The CDR3 nucleotides read TGTGCCAGTAGTACTCTCGGGACAGGGGGTAATCAGCCCCAGCATTTT. As protein: CASSTLGTGGNQPQHF.

This clone was counted between two and nine times. The chain has TRBV5-6 and TRBJ1-1, with 10 bases aligning to TRBD1. The V gene end was trimmed by 2 bases and the J gene end by 4 bases; junction bases not matched to a gene: 14. Per germline, CDR1 SGHDT and CDR2 YYEEEE. The length of the CDR3 is 18 residues. The CDR3, as DNA: TGTGCCAGCAGCTTTATACCCTTAGAGGGACAGGGGAGCACTGAAGCTTTCTTT. Translated, it gives CASSFIPLEGQGSTEAFF. The entire variable domain, with the rest obtained from reference TRBV5-6 and TRBJ1-1, is as follows: DAGVTQSPTHLIKTRGQQVTLRCSPKSGHDTVSWYQQALGQGPQFIFQYYEEEERQRGNFPDRFSGHQFPNYSSELNVNALLLGDSALYLCASSFIPLEGQGSTEAFFGQGTRLTVV.

This chain links TRBV5-1 with TRBJ2-1; 11 bases fit TRBD2. CDR1 is SGHRS, CDR2 YFSETQ, per germline. The V and J ends lost 1 base and 5 bases, in that order; junction bases with no gene match: 5. The CDR3 is 16 residues long. This CDR3 is CASSLNRLAGHNEQFF. CDR3 sequence (DNA): TGCGCCAGCAGCTTGAACCGACTAGCGGGGCACAATGAGCAGTTCTTC. Full variable domain (missing parts from reference TRBV5-1 and TRBJ2-1): KAGVTQTPRYLIKTRGQQVTLSCSPISGHRSVSWYQQTPGQGLQFLFEYFSETQRNKGNFPGRFSGRQFSNSRSEMNVSTLELGDSALYLCASSLNRLAGHNEQFFGPGTRLTVL.

This chain uses TRBV27 with TRBJ2-7; 10 bases map to TRBD1. Germline trimming cut 4 bases from V and 9 bases from J; bases unmatched to any gene: 12. CDR1 MNHEY and CDR2 SMNVEV come from the germline V gene (reference sequence). This CDR3 spans 15 amino acids. CDR3 amino acids: CASSSPGQGSPGQYF. CDR3 DNA sequence: TGTGCCAGCAGTTCACCGGGACAGGGGTCGCCCGGGCAGTACTTC.

In this sample, this clone turned up once. The chain employs TRBV4-2 and TRBJ2-7; D is unclear. CDR1 and CDR2 from the germline V gene are LGHNA and YNFKEQ. Between the trimmed V and J ends, which lost 2 bases and 1 base, there was a span of 12 bases. CDR3 length equals 15 residues. CDR3 sequence (DNA): TGTGCCAGCAGCCAAAGCCTCCCTCCATCCTACGAGCAGTACTTC. This sequence encodes CASSQSLPPSYEQYF.

Written as DNA, the CDR3 is TGTGCCACCAGCCCCGAGGGACCAGGGGGATCTTCTGGAAACACCATATATTTT. Its protein product is CATSPEGPGGSSGNTIYF. The chain couples TRBV15 to TRBJ1-3, with 7 bases aligning to TRBD1. Germline CDR1 is LNHNV and CDR2 is YYDKDF (reference sequence). J gave up 1 base and V 5 bases, and 14 bases lay outside the gene matches. The CDR3 consists of 18 residues. The full variable domain, completed using reference TRBV15 and TRBJ1-3, is DAMVIQNPRYQVTQFGKPVTLSCSQTLNHNVMYWYQQKSSQAPKLLFHYYDKDFNNEADTPDNFQSRRPNTSFCFLDIRSPGLGDTAMYLCATSPEGPGGSSGNTIYFGEGSWLTVV.

Comments on this clone: One junction end disagrees with the germline gene, perhaps due to a read error. Other nucleotide sequences in the sample specify the same CDR3. The rearrangement links TRBV6-1 to TRBJ1-6; TRBD1 matches 7 bases. CDR1 is MNHNS and CDR2 is SASEGT in the germline V gene. The CDR3 sequence is 15 residues long. This CDR3 reads CASSVIGGYNSPLHF. CDR3 bases: TGTGCCAGCAGTGTAATAGGGGGCTATAATTCCCCCCTCCACTTT.

This clone was seen a handful of times. The chain combines TRBV19 with TRBJ2-3, with a possible D match to TRBD2 (5 bases). The CDR3 is 18 amino acids. CDR1 is LNHDA, CDR2 SQIVND, per germline (reference sequence). Trimming removed 1 base at V and 0 bases at J, with 17 bases between. CDR3 residues: CASSIAPLSGLSTDTQYF. In nucleotides, the CDR3 is TGTGCCAGTAGTATAGCCCCCCTCAGCGGACTTAGCACAGATACGCAGTATTTT.

This chain uses TRBV19 with TRBJ1-3; maybe TRBD1 (5 bases). The V and J ends lost 7 bases and 1 base respectively, with 8 bases between them. Per the germline V gene, CDR1 is LNHDA and CDR2 is SQIVND (reference sequence). The CDR3 extends over 13 amino acids. For the CDR3, the DNA is TGTGCCAGTAACGGGGGATCTGGAAACACCATATATTTT. Residues: CASNGGSGNTIYF.

This sequence joins TRBV4-3 and TRBJ2-7; the D is unclear. Germline values: CDR1 LGHNA, CDR2 YSLEER. The length of the CDR3 is 14 residues. V lost 1 base to trimming and J lost 2 bases, with 9 bases between them. CDR3 in amino acids: CASSQAYRAYEQYF. Here the CDR3 DNA reads TGCGCCAGCAGCCAAGCCTACAGAGCCTACGAGCAGTACTTC.

The CDR3 DNA reads as TGTGCCAGCAGCCCGACTAGCGATACCCCCTACGAGCAGTACTTC. Translated, it gives CASSPTSDTPYEQYF. This sequence joins TRBV5-4 and TRBJ2-7, with 8 bases matching TRBD2. The V segment lost 4 bases and the J segment 2 bases; nucleotides outside the gene matches: 8. The CDR3 consists of 15 residues. The germline gives CDR1 SGHNT, CDR2 YYREEE (reference sequence).

This clone has just one count. The V gene is TRBV7-9, the J gene TRBJ1-1; TRBD1 agrees at 7 bases. This CDR3 comprises 16 residues. The trim removed 5 bases at V and 0 bases at J, leaving 9 bases unmatched. The germline V gene has CDR1 SEHNR and CDR2 FQNEAQ (reference sequence). The CDR3 loop is CASSPRWDSMNTEAFF. The CDR3, as DNA: TGTGCCAGCAGCCCCCGATGGGACAGCATGAACACTGAAGCTTTCTTT.